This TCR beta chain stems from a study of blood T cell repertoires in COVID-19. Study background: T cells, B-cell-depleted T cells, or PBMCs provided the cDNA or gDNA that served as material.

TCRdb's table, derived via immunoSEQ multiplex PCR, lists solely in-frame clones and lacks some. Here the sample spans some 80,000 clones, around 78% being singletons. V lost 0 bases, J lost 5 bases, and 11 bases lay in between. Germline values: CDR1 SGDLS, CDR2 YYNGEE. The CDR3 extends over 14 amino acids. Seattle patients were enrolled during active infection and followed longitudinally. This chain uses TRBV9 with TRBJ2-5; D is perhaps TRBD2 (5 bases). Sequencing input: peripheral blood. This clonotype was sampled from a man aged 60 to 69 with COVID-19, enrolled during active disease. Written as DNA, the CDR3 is TGTGCCAGCAGCGTAGGGACTCCCCCCGAGACCCAGTACTTC. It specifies CASSVGTPPETQYF.